The 2 T cell receptor beta chains in this list originate from one sample, sequenced in a study of pediatric ulcerative colitis. Method: immunoSEQ multiplex PCR; TCRdb's copy keeps in-frame clones and lacks some. The sample gives 32,000 or so clones, 82% of which show up once; 3.5% to 5% is in the top ten. The sample consisted of blood. These TCRs come from a boy between 10 and 17 years old with severe ulcerative colitis.

The chain is built from TRBV29-1 and TRBJ1-6; D perhaps matches TRBD1 (6 bases). Germline values: CDR1 SQVTM, CDR2 ANQGSEA. The CDR3 runs to 15 residues. V was shortened by 3 bases and J by 7 bases, with 16 bases between the two germline ends. The chain's CDR3 is CSVDGPGAQNSPLHF. CDR3 in DNA: TGCAGCGTTGATGGCCCGGGGGCTCAAAATTCACCCCTCCACTTT.

This chain connects TRBV30 to TRBJ2-7; D is ambiguous. V was shortened by 5 bases and J by 3 bases, with 11 bases between the two germline ends. CDR1 is GTSNPN and CDR2 is SVGIG in the germline V gene (reference sequence). The CDR3 extends over 12 amino acids. CDR3 in amino acids: CAWGRLNYEQYF. CDR3 DNA sequence: TGTGCCTGGGGTAGGCTAAACTACGAGCAGTACTTC.